This passage covers 4 T cell receptor beta chains from one sample sequenced in a study of cytomegalovirus exposure and HLA in healthy donors. Amplification used 60 Vbeta primers and 13 Jbeta primers. Libraries were prepared by immunoSEQ multiplex PCR; TCRdb keeps only in-frame clonotypes and omits some of them. The repertoire shows 110,000 to 150,000 clones; the top ten hold approximately 0.88%. Specimen: PBMCs. The receptor source for this set is a male donor in good health and CMV-seronegative.

This chain joins TRBV5-1 and TRBJ2-3, with D unclear. The germline V and J ends were trimmed by 5 bases and 1 base, with 8 bases remaining between them. Germline lookup yields CDR1 SGHRS and CDR2 YFSETQ. The CDR3 runs to 13 residues. The CDR3 DNA reads TGCGCCAGCAGTCGCGAGGGCACAGATACGCAGTATTTT. It specifies CASSREGTDTQYF.

The chain joins TRBV5-6 to TRBJ1-1; no firm D call. CDR3 length: 15 amino acids. The V and J ends lost 0 bases and 2 bases respectively, with 11 bases between them. Per the germline V gene, CDR1 is SGHDT and CDR2 is YYEEEE. CDR3 in DNA: TGTGCCAGCAGCTTGGGGCAGGTGTATAACACTGAAGCTTTCTTT. It specifies CASSLGQVYNTEAFF.

The chain recombines TRBV5-1 with TRBJ2-7; D may be TRBD1 (6 bases). Germline CDR1 and CDR2: SGHRS and YFSETQ. V was clipped by 4 bases and J by 0 bases, with 17 bases between them. This CDR3 has 16 amino acids. The CDR3 loop reads CASSPHGDIDSYEQYF. CDR3 nucleotide sequence: TGCGCCAGCAGCCCCCATGGGGACATCGACTCCTACGAGCAGTACTTC.

The chain is built from TRBV29-1 and TRBJ1-2; D possibly corresponds to TRBD1 (6 bases). CDR1 and CDR2 from the germline V gene are SQVTM and ANQGSEA. With 3 bases removed from V and 2 bases from J, the gap between germline ends came to 13 bases. The CDR3 runs to 14 residues. The CDR3: CSVEGRGRNYGYTF. CDR3 bases: TGCAGCGTTGAGGGCAGGGGTCGAAACTATGGCTACACCTTC.